One sample yielded the 32 T cell receptor beta chains listed below, sequenced in a study of blood T cell repertoires in COVID-19. Only in-frame clones appear in the TCRdb table, and some are missing; sequencing was by immunoSEQ multiplex PCR. The table shows 150,000 to 200,000 clones, with over 80% occurring only once. Specimen: peripheral blood. The receptors here all came from a man aged 25 to 45 with COVID-19, enrolled during active disease.

V and J are TRBV10-3 and TRBJ2-1; 10 bases are a match to TRBD2. The CDR3 loop spans 17 amino acids. V was pared by 0 bases and J by 8 bases, with 10 bases of the junction left unmatched. CDR1 is ENHRY and CDR2 is SYGVKD in the germline V gene. CDR3 nucleotide sequence: TGTGCCATCAGTGAGTCCCCTGGGCTAGCGGGGGACTATGAGCAGTTCTTC. Encoded protein: CAISESPGLAGDYEQFF.

DNA for the CDR3: TGTGCCAGCAGCTTAGGCCAGGGAACCTACAATGAGCAGTTCTTC. Protein product: CASSLGQGTYNEQFF. V usage is TRBV11-2 and J usage is TRBJ2-1, with D tentatively TRBD1 (5 bases). Germline-derived CDR1 and CDR2 are SGHAT and FQNNGV. The V end lost 1 base, the J end lost 2 bases, and 9 bases lay between the germline ends. The CDR3 is 15 residues long.

The chain is built from TRBV5-1 and TRBJ1-1, with 9 bases matching TRBD1. The junction had 14 bases not matched to a gene; V was cut back by 7 bases and J by 4 bases. Germline-derived CDR1 and CDR2 are SGHRS and YFSETQ. The CDR3 is made up of 16 amino acids. CDR3 residues: CASAPQTGGFVTEAFF. The CDR3 DNA reads as TGCGCCAGCGCCCCCCAGACAGGGGGGTTTGTCACTGAAGCTTTCTTT.

The chain uses TRBV6-2 or TRBV6-3 and TRBJ1-5; tentatively, D is TRBD1 (5 bases). V shed 4 bases and J shed 6 bases, with 13 bases lying between them. CDR1 is MNHEY and CDR2 is SVGEGT in the germline V gene. The CDR3 has 14 residues. The CDR3 sequence: CASSSRTKSQPQHF. CDR3 DNA: TGTGCCAGCAGTTCTCGGACAAAAAGTCAGCCCCAGCATTTT.

J is TRBJ2-7 and V is TRBV4-3, with 8 bases matching TRBD2. The V gene end was trimmed by 4 bases and the J gene end by 5 bases; junction bases not matched to a gene: 10. The germline CDR1 and CDR2 sequences are LGHNA and YSLEER. This CDR3 region has 15 residues. This chain's CDR3 is CASSPLAGRFHEQYF. DNA for the CDR3: TGCGCCAGCAGCCCCTTAGCGGGAAGGTTCCACGAGCAGTACTTC.

The rearrangement uses TRBV3-1 (or the pseudogene TRBV3-2) and TRBJ2-7; TRBD2 matches 11 bases. The CDR3 length is 15 residues. Trimming cost V 4 bases and J 4 bases; bases outside gene matches: 6. The germline V gene encodes CDR1 LGHDT and CDR2 YNNKEL (reference sequence). The CDR3 loop is CASSPRTSGPYEQYF. The CDR3 bases are TGTGCCAGCAGCCCCCGGACTAGCGGGCCTTACGAGCAGTACTTC.

This sequence joins TRBV4-3 and TRBJ1-2; TRBD1 matches at 8 bases. Germline V gene data show CDR1 as LGHNA and CDR2 as YSLEER. Germline trimming cut 4 bases from V and 4 bases from J; bases unmatched to any gene: 5. The length of the CDR3 is 14 residues. The chain's CDR3 is CASSPQGAGYGYTF. The CDR3 nucleotides read TGCGCCAGCAGCCCCCAGGGGGCGGGCTATGGCTACACCTTC.

The gene calls are TRBV29-1 and TRBJ2-5; D not certain. Germline loops: CDR1 SQVTM, CDR2 ANQGSEA. Trimming left V 4 bases short and J 3 bases short, with 3 bases between. The CDR3 is 10 residues long. This CDR3 reads CSVAEETQYF. CDR3 sequence (DNA): TGCAGCGTTGCGGAAGAGACCCAGTACTTC.

This clone was seen more than once but under ten times. J is TRBJ2-1 and V is TRBV11-3, with 10 nucleotides matching TRBD2. The CDR3 is 17 residues long. Unmatched junction bases numbered 9, after V lost 5 bases and J lost 2 bases. Germline V CDR1 and CDR2: SGHNT, YENEEA. The CDR3 here is CASSAAHSGGAYNEQFF. The CDR3 nucleotides are TGTGCCAGCAGCGCCGCCCACAGCGGGGGGGCCTACAATGAGCAGTTCTTC.

This chain uses TRBV28 with TRBJ2-2, with D perhaps matching TRBD1 (6 bases). The CDR3 has 14 residues. Germline CDR1 reads MDHEN; CDR2 reads SYDVKM. V was cut by 6 bases and J by 7 bases, with 15 bases left in between. DNA for the CDR3: TGTGCCAGCAGCGCACAGGGCCGGAGCGGGGAGCTGTTTTTT. Translation gives CASSAQGRSGELFF.

This chain uses TRBV18 with TRBJ2-7; 8 bases agree with TRBD1. From germline, CDR1 is KGHSH and CDR2 LQKENI. Unmatched junction bases numbered 8, after V lost 4 bases and J lost 3 bases. This CDR3 has 15 amino acids. CDR3 sequence reads: CASSRGQALGYEQYF. CDR3 coding DNA: TGTGCCAGCTCACGGGGACAGGCCCTTGGCTACGAGCAGTACTTC.

The chain couples TRBV27 to TRBJ2-7, with D possibly TRBD1 on 5 matching bases. The CDR3 consists of 13 residues. In germline, CDR1 is MNHEY, CDR2 SMNVEV (reference sequence). The germline V and J ends were trimmed by 1 base and 6 bases, with 10 bases remaining between them. The CDR3 loop reads CASSLYPGPEQYF. CDR3 bases: TGTGCCAGCAGTTTATATCCAGGGCCCGAGCAGTACTTC.

The chain is built from TRBV7-2 and TRBJ1-1, with D hard to call. CDR1 SGHTA and CDR2 FQGNSA come from the germline V gene. The CDR3 has 16 amino acids. The V end was cut by 3 bases, the J end by 0 bases, with 14 bases between. The DNA for the CDR3 is TGTGCCAGCAGCTTTATGACATACAGATTGAACACTGAAGCTTTCTTT. Its translation: CASSFMTYRLNTEAFF.

This rearrangement joins TRBV4-2 to TRBJ2-2, with 7 bases lining up with TRBD2. Germline V CDR1 and CDR2: LGHNA, YNFKEQ. V shed 1 base, J shed 2 bases, and the junction held 10 bases outside the gene matches. This CDR3 has 18 residues. The CDR3 coding sequence is TGTGCCAGCAGCCAAGTTGCGACTAGCTTATCCAACACCGGGGAGCTGTTTTTT. As protein: CASSQVATSLSNTGELFF.

The chain is built from TRBV19 and TRBJ1-5; 9 bases agree with TRBD1. The trim removed 7 bases at V and 5 bases at J, leaving 12 bases unmatched. Germline V gives CDR1 LNHDA, CDR2 SQIVND (reference sequence). This CDR3 has 16 residues. In DNA, the CDR3 is TGTGCCAGTAATAATCCGGGACAGGGATATGATCAGCCCCAGCATTTT. Translating it yields CASNNPGQGYDQPQHF.

V gene TRBV28 combines with J gene TRBJ2-7, with D possibly TRBD2 on 5 matching bases. CDR1 is MDHEN, CDR2 SYDVKM, per germline. Between the trimmed V and J ends, which lost 6 bases and 1 base, there was a span of 19 bases. The CDR3 length is 16 residues. CDR3 bases: TGTGCCAGCAGCCCTTTCCGGGGTTTTGGTTCCTACGAGCAGTACTTC. Translated: CASSPFRGFGSYEQYF.

This chain connects TRBV9 to TRBJ2-1; perhaps TRBD2 as D (6 bases). The CDR3 extends over 14 amino acids. With 4 bases removed from V and 3 bases from J, the gap between germline ends came to 11 bases. The germline V gene encodes CDR1 SGDLS and CDR2 YYNGEE. The CDR3 region is CASSPGTLYNEQFF. In DNA form, the CDR3 reads TGTGCCAGCAGCCCCGGGACTCTCTACAATGAGCAGTTCTTC.

The rearrangement links TRBV7-8 to TRBJ1-1; TRBD1 matches 10 bases. V trimming: 4 bases; J trimming: 2 bases; junction bases outside the gene matches: 7. The CDR3 consists of 16 residues. Germline CDR1 SGHVS, CDR2 FQNEAQ. The CDR3 spells CASSYRDRGFNTEAFF. The CDR3 coding sequence is TGTGCCAGCAGCTATAGGGACAGGGGTTTTAACACTGAAGCTTTCTTT.

The J gene is TRBJ2-1, the V gene TRBV2; 7 positions match TRBD2. V shed 6 bases and J 7 bases; nucleotides not matched to a gene: 12. The CDR3 is made up of 15 amino acids. Germline V gene lookup returns CDR1 SNHLY and CDR2 FYNNEI. The CDR3 protein is CASSLQASGGNEQFF. The CDR3, as DNA: TGTGCCAGCAGCCTCCAGGCTAGCGGAGGGAATGAGCAGTTCTTC.

The chain has TRBV24-1 and TRBJ2-2; D remains ambiguous. The CDR3 sequence is 13 residues long. The V end lost 4 bases, the J end lost 1 base, and 3 bases lay between the germline ends. CDR1 is KGHDR, CDR2 SFDVKD, per germline. The CDR3 is CATSEQNTGELFF. DNA for the CDR3: TGTGCCACCAGTGAACAGAACACCGGGGAGCTGTTTTTT.

The CDR3, as DNA: TGTGCCAGCAGTACCTCTTTACTAGCGGGGGTGGTGGATACGCAGTATTTT. Translated, it gives CASSTSLLAGVVDTQYF. The rearrangement uses TRBV27 and TRBJ2-3; the match to TRBD2 covers 11 bases. This CDR3 has 17 amino acids. J lost 6 bases, V lost 5 bases, and 13 bases had no gene match. Germline V CDR1 and CDR2: MNHEY, SMNVEV (reference sequence).

The CDR3, as DNA: TGTGCCAGCAGCCAGTGGCCGGGGAACACTGAAGCTTTCTTT. Residues: CASSQWPGNTEAFF. This chain connects TRBV6-2 or TRBV6-3 to TRBJ1-1; D unresolved. This CDR3 has 14 amino acids. Between the trimmed V and J ends, which lost 6 bases and 1 base, there was a span of 12 bases. The V gene's germline CDR1 is MNHEY and CDR2 SVGEGT.

The J gene is TRBJ2-1, the V gene TRBV11-2, with 8 bases lining up with TRBD1. Trimming at V came to 3 bases and at J to 4 bases, leaving 14 bases not matched to a gene. This CDR3 is built from 18 residues. The V gene's germline CDR1 is SGHAT and CDR2 FQNNGV. The CDR3 DNA is TGTGCCAGCAGCTTTCGGAACAGGGGGTCTCCACATTACAATGAGCAGTTCTTC. This codes for CASSFRNRGSPHYNEQFF.

V is TRBV4-3 and J is TRBJ2-7, with 13 bases matching TRBD2. CDR1 is LGHNA, CDR2 YSLEER, per germline. The CDR3 is 15 residues long. Trimming removed 3 bases from V and 4 bases from J; junction bases left unmatched: 3. The CDR3 bases are TGCGCCAGCAGCCACGGGACTAGCGGGGTATACGAGCAGTACTTC. Protein: CASSHGTSGVYEQYF.

This clone was counted ten times or more. The chain uses TRBV27 and TRBJ2-5, with TRBD2 as a possible D gene (6 bases). The CDR3 totals 14 residues. CDR1 MNHEY and CDR2 SMNVEV come from the germline V gene (reference sequence). Between the trimmed V and J ends, which lost 7 bases and 1 base, there was a span of 13 bases. This CDR3 reads CASTGGSPQETQYF. DNA of the CDR3: TGTGCCAGCACCGGAGGGTCTCCCCAAGAGACCCAGTACTTC.

This clone appeared once. The V gene is TRBV2, the J gene TRBJ2-7; D might be TRBD2 (6 bases). Trimming left V 4 bases short and J 2 bases short, with 15 bases between. Germline assignment: CDR1 SNHLY and CDR2 FYNNEI. The CDR3 runs 15 residues. The CDR3 loop is CASSGGLGGAYEQYF. The DNA for the CDR3 is TGTGCCAGCAGTGGGGGCCTCGGGGGTGCCTACGAGCAGTACTTC. Supplemented by reference TRBV2 and TRBJ2-7, the full variable domain reads EPEVTQTPSHQVTQMGQEVILRCVPISNHLYFYWYRQILGQKVEFLVSFYNNEISEKSEIFDDQFSVERPDGSNFTLKIRSTKLEDSAMYFCASSGGLGGAYEQYFGPGTRLTVT.

This chain connects TRBV7-7 to TRBJ2-7, with D maybe TRBD1 (5 bases). The CDR3 consists of 13 residues. The germline V gene has CDR1 SSHAT and CDR2 FNYEAQ (reference sequence). Between the trimmed V and J ends, which lost 5 bases and 0 bases, there was a span of 8 bases. The CDR3 loop is CASSRDSSYEQYF. The CDR3 DNA is TGTGCCAGCAGCCGCGACAGCTCCTACGAGCAGTACTTC.

The chain carries TRBV4-2 and TRBJ2-7, with 10 nucleotides matching TRBD1. Germline V gives CDR1 LGHNA, CDR2 YNFKEQ. This CDR3 comprises 14 residues. The J segment lost 1 base and the V segment lost 6 bases, leaving 3 bases of the junction unmatched. In nucleotides, the CDR3 is TGTGCCAGCAGGAGGGGACAGGGGTCCTACGAGCAGTACTTC. This encodes CASRRGQGSYEQYF.

This sequence joins TRBV5-1 and TRBJ2-1, with 16 bases identical to TRBD2. Germline trimming cut 3 bases from V and 15 bases from J; bases unmatched to any gene: 9. There are 15 residues in the CDR3. Germline V gene sequence: CDR1 SGHRS, CDR2 YFSETQ. In DNA, the CDR3 is TGCGCCAGCAGCTCACTTGGGACTAGCGGGAGGGGTCTGTTCTTC. Translation gives CASSSLGTSGRGLFF.

The J gene is TRBJ1-5, the V gene TRBV27; D remains unclear. This CDR3 is built from 14 residues. V shed 5 bases and J shed 2 bases, with 10 bases lying between them. The germline gives CDR1 MNHEY, CDR2 SMNVEV (reference sequence). The CDR3 spells CASSREVGNQPQHF. The CDR3 bases are TGTGCCAGCAGTCGGGAGGTCGGCAATCAGCCCCAGCATTTT.

This clone was observed once. This rearrangement joins TRBV7-2 to TRBJ2-3, with 12 bases fitting TRBD2. The CDR3 sequence is 16 residues long. Trimming removed 1 base from V and 4 bases from J; junction bases left unmatched: 3. Germline CDR1 SGHTA, CDR2 FQGNSA. DNA of the CDR3: TGTGCCAGCAGCTTAGAGACTAGCGGGAGTTCAGATACGCAGTATTTT. It specifies CASSLETSGSSDTQYF.

This rearrangement joins TRBV12-3 or TRBV12-4 to TRBJ1-6, with a tentative D call TRBD1 (5 bases). This CDR3 is 13 amino acids long. V was cut by 4 bases and J by 10 bases, with 11 bases left in between. DNA of the CDR3: TGTGCCAGCAGTTCCCTACAGGTCTCACCCCTCCACTTT. Amino acid sequence: CASSSLQVSPLHF.